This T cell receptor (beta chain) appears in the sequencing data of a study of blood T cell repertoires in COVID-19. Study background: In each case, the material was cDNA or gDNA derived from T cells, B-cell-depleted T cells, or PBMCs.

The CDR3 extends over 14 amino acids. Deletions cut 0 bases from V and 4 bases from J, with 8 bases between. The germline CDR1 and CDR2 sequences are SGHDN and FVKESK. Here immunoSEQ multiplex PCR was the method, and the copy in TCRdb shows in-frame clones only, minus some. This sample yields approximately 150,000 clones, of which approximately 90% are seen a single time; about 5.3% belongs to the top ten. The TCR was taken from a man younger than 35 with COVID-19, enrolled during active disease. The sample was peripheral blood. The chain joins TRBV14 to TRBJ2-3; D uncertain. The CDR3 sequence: CASSQDYFADTQYF. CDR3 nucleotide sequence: TGTGCCAGCAGCCAAGACTATTTCGCAGATACGCAGTATTTT. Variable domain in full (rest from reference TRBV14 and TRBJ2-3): EAGVTQFPSHSVIEKGQTVTLRCDPISGHDNLYWYRRVMGKEIKFLLHFVKESKQDESGMPNNRFLAERTGGTYSTLKVQPAELEDSGVYFCASSQDYFADTQYFGPGTRLTVL.